This TCR beta chain was sequenced for a study of OX40 agonist ivuxolimab in advanced cancers. As for the study in general: Dosing consisted of intravenous ivuxolimab at 0.01 to 10 mg/kg every 2 weeks.

Repertoires were generated with immunoSEQ multiplex PCR, while TCRdb's copy carries only in-frame clones and drops some. The sample consists of around 97,000 clones, 85% to 90% of them appearing once. The specimen was CD4+ or CD8+ T cells sorted from blood, collected in a trial of the OX40 agonist ivuxolimab. The source of this sequence is an adult with an advanced solid tumor such as melanoma, head and neck, liver or kidney cancer.

This chain's CDR3 is CASSSLDRGLYNEQFF. CDR3 DNA: TGTGCCAGCAGTTCCCTGGACAGGGGTCTCTACAATGAGCAGTTCTTC. The rearrangement joins TRBV11-3 to TRBJ2-1; 9 nucleotides match TRBD1. With 6 bases clipped from V and 3 bases from J, the junction kept 9 bases outside the gene matches. Per the germline V gene, CDR1 is SGHNT and CDR2 is YENEEA. The CDR3 runs 16 residues.